The next 25 T cell receptor beta chains were all read from a single sample in a study of OX40 agonist ivuxolimab in advanced cancers. Using immunoSEQ multiplex PCR, the repertoire was profiled, and TCRdb retains in-frame clones only, with some absent. The top ten hold over 25% of the sample, which has roughly 22,000 clones, less than 90% seen once. The material sequenced was CD4+ or CD8+ T cells sorted from blood, taken in a trial of the OX40 agonist ivuxolimab. The receptor set was obtained from an adult with an advanced solid tumor such as melanoma, head and neck, liver or kidney cancer.

The chain couples TRBV13 to TRBJ2-7, with a tentative D call TRBD2 (6 bases). The length of the CDR3 is 14 residues. V lost 1 base and J lost 4, with 11 bases in between. CDR1 and CDR2 from the germline V gene are PRHDT and FYEKMQ (reference sequence). CDR3 DNA sequence: TGTGCCAGCAGCTTAGCGGGAGTAACGTACGAGCAGTACTTC. Its protein is CASSLAGVTYEQYF.

V and J are TRBV10-2 and TRBJ2-1, with D unresolved. Germline CDR1 is WSHSY and CDR2 is SAAADI. V was cut by 7 bases and J by 0 bases, with 7 bases left in between. The CDR3 sequence is 13 residues long. The CDR3 nucleotides are TGCGCCAGCAACGTTGGCTCCTACAATGAGCAGTTCTTC. Amino acids: CASNVGSYNEQFF.

The count of this clone is one. The chain is built from TRBV11-3 and TRBJ2-2, with D uncertain. In germline, CDR1 is SGHNT, CDR2 YENEEA. The CDR3 has 11 amino acids. V was pared by 2 bases and J by 8 bases, with 3 bases between. CDR3 DNA sequence: TGTGCCAGCAGCTTAATGGGGGAGCTGTTTTTT. This gives the protein CASSLMGELFF.

V gene TRBV10-3 combines with J gene TRBJ2-1; TRBD2 aligns across 7 bases. After removal of 8 bases from V and 2 bases from J, the junction contained 3 bases not matched to a gene. Germline lookup yields CDR1 ENHRY and CDR2 SYGVKD. The CDR3 extends over 13 amino acids. In DNA, the CDR3 is TGTGCCATCTGGGAGGGTACCTACAATGAGCAGTTCTTC. This sequence encodes CAIWEGTYNEQFF.

The CDR3 here is CASSYSGSRDEQFF. The CDR3 DNA sequence: TGTGCCAGCAGTTACAGCGGGAGTCGTGATGAGCAGTTCTTC. The chain employs TRBV6-6 and TRBJ2-1; 8 bases line up with TRBD2. Germline V gene sequence: CDR1 MNHNY, CDR2 SVGAGI (reference sequence). Germline trimming cut 2 bases from V and 8 bases from J; bases unmatched to any gene: 5. CDR3 size: 14 residues.

This rearrangement joins TRBV27 to TRBJ2-1; TRBD1 is a possible D gene (5 bases). From germline, CDR1 is MNHEY and CDR2 SMNVEV (reference sequence). Trimming took 2 bases from V and 4 from J, leaving 12 bases between them. This CDR3 comprises 15 residues. The DNA of the CDR3 is TGTGCCAGCAGTTTAGGGGCAGTGGCATACAATGAGCAGTTCTTC. This translates into CASSLGAVAYNEQFF.

The rearrangement uses TRBV12-5 and TRBJ2-1; 10 positions match TRBD2. The V segment lost 4 bases and the J segment 6 bases; nucleotides outside the gene matches: 12. The length of the CDR3 is 17 residues. Per germline, CDR1 LGHNT and CDR2 FRNRAP. The DNA of the CDR3 is TGTGCTAGTGGTTCCCCCCTGGTAGCGGGAGGACCCAATGAGCAGTTCTTC. This translates into CASGSPLVAGGPNEQFF.

The V and J genes are TRBV11-2 and TRBJ2-2; TRBD1 aligns across 7 bases. The V gene's germline CDR1 is SGHAT and CDR2 FQNNGV. The J segment lost 4 bases and the V segment lost 4 bases, leaving 15 bases of the junction unmatched. CDR3 size: 18 residues. Here the CDR3 reads CASSSYWGTGVGTGELFF. Here the CDR3 DNA reads TGTGCCAGCAGCTCATATTGGGGAACAGGGGTGGGCACCGGGGAGCTGTTTTTT. Variable domain in full (rest from reference TRBV11-2 and TRBJ2-2): EAGVAQSPRYKIIEKRQSVAFWCNPISGHATLYWYQQILGQGPKLLIQFQNNGVVDDSQLPKDRFSAERLKGVDSTLKIQPAKLEDSAVYLCASSSYWGTGVGTGELFFGEGSRLTVL.

This sequence joins TRBV7-9 and TRBJ1-4; possible D gene TRBD1, 6 bases. The germline V and J ends were trimmed by 2 bases and 8 bases, with 18 bases remaining between them. This CDR3 contains 16 residues. Germline V lookup: CDR1 SEHNR, CDR2 FQNEAQ (reference sequence). CDR3 DNA: TGTGCCAGCAGCTTAACCCCGGGACGGGGACAAGAAAAACTGTTTTTT. Protein product: CASSLTPGRGQEKLFF.

The chain employs TRBV5-6 and TRBJ1-2; tentatively, D is TRBD1 (6 bases). Germline-derived CDR1 and CDR2 are SGHDT and YYEEEE. V lost 0 bases and J lost 2, with 8 bases in between. This CDR3 region has 14 residues. The CDR3 loop reads CASSLGTGNYGYTF. The CDR3 DNA follows: TGTGCCAGCAGCTTGGGAACAGGGAACTATGGCTACACCTTC.

The rearrangement links TRBV6-6 to TRBJ2-1, with D hard to call. CDR1 and CDR2 (germline): MNHNY, SVGAGI (reference sequence). Trimming shortened V by 6 bases and J by 0 bases, and 12 bases separated the two germline ends. This CDR3 has 15 amino acids. CDR3 nucleotides: TGTGCCAGCAGGATAGCCTTGAGCTCCTACAATGAGCAGTTCTTC. This codes for CASRIALSSYNEQFF.

The sample holds a few counts of this clone. The rearrangement joins TRBV11-2 to TRBJ2-7, with D possibly matching TRBD2 (5 bases). The CDR3 length is 16 residues. Germline V lookup: CDR1 SGHAT, CDR2 FQNNGV. V lost 4 bases to trimming and J lost 0 bases, with 16 bases between them. The CDR3 here is CASSSSSRTRSYEQYF. Written as DNA, the CDR3 is TGTGCCAGCAGCTCTAGTTCCAGGACTCGCTCCTACGAGCAGTACTTC.

Comments on this clone: The sample has other DNA sequences that encode this CDR3 too. The V gene is TRBV27, the J gene TRBJ1-5; no clear D. Trimming removed 3 bases at V and 3 bases at J, with 9 bases between. CDR3 size: 14 residues. Germline values: CDR1 MNHEY, CDR2 SMNVEV (reference sequence). In nucleotides, the CDR3 is TGTGCCAGCAGTTTTGTGGGCCTCAATCAGCCCCAGCATTTT. Protein sequence: CASSFVGLNQPQHF.

J is TRBJ1-2 and V is TRBV6-1, with TRBD1 matching over 7 bases. Germline values: CDR1 MNHNS, CDR2 SASEGT. The CDR3 has 12 residues. V shed 3 bases, J shed 5 bases, and the junction held 0 bases outside the gene matches. CDR3 DNA: TGTGCCAGCAGTGACAGGGGGTATGGCTACACCTTC. Its translation is CASSDRGYGYTF.

This chain connects TRBV9 to TRBJ2-3; the match to TRBD2 covers 7 bases. CDR3 size: 14 residues. V shed 4 bases and J 6 bases; nucleotides not matched to a gene: 8. Germline CDR1 and CDR2: SGDLS and YYNGEE. CDR3 sequence reads: CASSLLVGGDTQYF. The CDR3 nucleotides are TGTGCCAGCAGCCTACTAGTGGGGGGGGATACGCAGTATTTT. Full variable domain (missing parts from reference TRBV9 and TRBJ2-3): DSGVTQTPKHLITATGQRVTLRCSPRSGDLSVYWYQQSLDQGLQFLIQYYNGEERAKGNILERFSAQQFPDLHSELNLSSLELGDSALYFCASSLLVGGDTQYFGPGTRLTVL.

This clone was recorded only once. The CDR3: CASSYSSTGELFF. CDR3 nucleotide sequence: TGTGCCAGCAGTTACTCCAGCACCGGGGAGCTGTTTTTT. This chain links TRBV6-5 with TRBJ2-2; no reliable D call. Looked up from germline, CDR1 is MNHEY and CDR2 is SVGAGI. This CDR3 has 13 residues. V lost 0 bases and J 4 bases, leaving 3 bases between the germline ends.

V is TRBV19 and J is TRBJ2-7; D not resolved. The CDR3 covers 11 residues. The V end was cut by 5 bases, the J end by 3 bases, with 5 bases between. From germline, CDR1 is LNHDA and CDR2 SQIVND (reference sequence). CDR3: CASSVGYEQYF. CDR3 nucleotides: TGTGCCAGTAGTGTTGGCTACGAGCAGTACTTC.

The chain joins TRBV29-1 to TRBJ1-1; D call uncertain. Trimming stripped 2 bases from V and 1 base from J, with 14 bases between. Germline CDR1 SQVTM, CDR2 ANQGSEA. This CDR3 has 15 amino acids. CDR3 in amino acids: CSVERRGDRNTEAFF. In DNA form, the CDR3 reads TGCAGCGTTGAAAGGCGAGGCGATAGGAACACTGAAGCTTTCTTT.

The V call is TRBV6-1, the J call TRBJ2-5; D might be TRBD1 (5 bases). Looked up from germline, CDR1 is MNHNS and CDR2 is SASEGT. The CDR3 runs to 14 residues. Trimming took off 5 bases at V and 3 bases at J, with 13 bases between the two ends. The DNA of the CDR3 is TGTGCCAGCAGTCCCACAGGTCGCGAAGAGACCCAGTACTTC. Translation gives CASSPTGREETQYF.

The genes are TRBV28 and TRBJ2-2, with no clear D. The CDR3 loop spans 15 amino acids. CDR1 is MDHEN, CDR2 SYDVKM, per germline. V shed 2 bases and J shed 2 bases, with 9 bases lying between them. This chain's CDR3 is CASSLRRQNTGELFF. CDR3 nucleotides: TGTGCCAGCAGTTTAAGGCGACAAAACACCGGGGAGCTGTTTTTT.

Judged by abundance, this clone is medium-sized. This rearrangement joins TRBV19 to TRBJ1-1; unclear D gene. This CDR3 is built from 16 residues. V was cut by 2 bases and J by 11 bases, with 24 bases left in between. Germline V gene sequence: CDR1 LNHDA, CDR2 SQIVND (reference sequence). DNA for the CDR3: TGTGCCAGTAGTATAAACTATAGTAGGGCACAATCATTGGCTTTCTTT. Translating gives CASSINYSRAQSLAFF.

The chain uses TRBV7-9 and TRBJ2-2; 9 bases agree with TRBD1. V lost 5 bases to trimming and J lost 6 bases; unmatched junction nucleotides: 10. Germline CDR1 and CDR2: SEHNR and FQNEAQ (reference sequence). This CDR3 contains 16 residues. CDR3 in amino acids: CASSPRDRAVPGELFF. The CDR3 DNA sequence: TGTGCCAGCAGCCCCCGGGACAGGGCGGTGCCCGGGGAGCTGTTTTTT.

V gene TRBV6-5 combines with J gene TRBJ1-1, with D possibly matching TRBD1 (5 bases). The germline V gene has CDR1 MNHEY and CDR2 SVGAGI. With 6 bases removed from V and 1 base from J, the gap between germline ends came to 15 bases. The CDR3 length is 15 residues. Here the CDR3 DNA reads TGTGCCAGCAGCCGACCAGGGAGAGGGAACACTGAAGCTTTCTTT. Translating gives CASSRPGRGNTEAFF.

This sequence joins TRBV15 and TRBJ1-3; 7 bases agree with TRBD1. Trimming at V came to 1 base and at J to 4 bases, leaving 4 bases not matched to a gene. The CDR3 contains 15 residues. Germline V gene data show CDR1 as LNHNV and CDR2 as YYDKDF (reference sequence). CDR3 residues: CATSRGVTGGNTIYF. The CDR3 DNA is TGTGCCACCAGCAGAGGCGTGACAGGGGGAAACACCATATATTTT.

The V gene is TRBV7-9, the J gene TRBJ2-5; D gene ambiguous. V was trimmed by 5 bases and J by 2 bases, leaving 6 bases between them. The CDR3 has 12 amino acids. The germline V gene encodes CDR1 SEHNR and CDR2 FQNEAQ (reference sequence). The DNA for the CDR3 is TGTGCCAGCAGCCCGACGCAAGAGACCCAGTACTTC. This sequence encodes CASSPTQETQYF.